This T cell receptor beta chain appears in the sequencing data of a study of shared clonotypes between healthy human individuals. A word on this clone: The antigen remains unidentified.

Naive CD8 populations comprised CD45RO-negative cells positively selected for CCR7, excluding terminally differentiated effector memory CD45RA+ cells. Each PCR replicate from the sorted subsets contained 200 to 250 ng DNA, which is some 32,000 T cell genomes. Clones were sequenced by immunoSEQ multiplex PCR, and TCRdb holds only the in-frame ones, with some missing. The table has 700,000 to 950,000 clones, around 96% seen once. Findings and caveats of the study: It was observed that approximately 5% of naive CD4 clonotypes were shared across a handful of donors. As a rule, naive subsets had a larger estimated richness than memory subsets. Generation probability values for non-shared clonotypes were lower than those for clonotypes shared by all four donors.

V lost 2 bases and J lost 4; bases outside the gene matches: 7. The CDR3 runs to 15 residues. Germline V lookup: CDR1 MNHNS, CDR2 SASEGT. This chain joins TRBV6-1 and TRBJ1-1; 7 bases line up with TRBD1. The sequenced material came from naive CD8+ T cells sorted from blood. The receptor was isolated from a man aged 30 to 39 in good health. CDR3 in DNA: TGTGCCAGCAGTGAATCGGCAGGGGGGAGCACTGAAGCTTTCTTT. Translation: CASSESAGGSTEAFF.